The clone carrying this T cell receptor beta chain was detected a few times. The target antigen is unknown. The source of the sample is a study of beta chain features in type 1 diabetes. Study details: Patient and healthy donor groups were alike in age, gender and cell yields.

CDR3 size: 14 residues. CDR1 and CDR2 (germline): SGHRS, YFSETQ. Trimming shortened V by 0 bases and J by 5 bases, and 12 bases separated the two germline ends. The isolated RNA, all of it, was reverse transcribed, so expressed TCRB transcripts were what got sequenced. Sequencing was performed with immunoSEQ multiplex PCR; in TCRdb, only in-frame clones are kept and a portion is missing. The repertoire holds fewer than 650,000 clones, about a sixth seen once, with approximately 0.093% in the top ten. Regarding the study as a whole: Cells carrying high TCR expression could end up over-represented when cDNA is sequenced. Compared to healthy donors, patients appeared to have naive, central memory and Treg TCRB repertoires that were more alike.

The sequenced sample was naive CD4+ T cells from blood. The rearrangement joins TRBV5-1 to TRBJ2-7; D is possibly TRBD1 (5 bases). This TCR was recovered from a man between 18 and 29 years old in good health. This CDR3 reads CASSLVAGQNEQYF. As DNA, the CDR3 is TGCGCCAGCAGCTTGGTAGCAGGGCAAAACGAGCAGTACTTC.